The 12 T cell receptor beta chains listed next were all sequenced from one sample in a study of blood T cells in healthy people across ages. The second PCR ran about 6 to 12 cycles with a sample-barcoded 5' primer and J-beta primers. MiXCR was run by TCRdb on the 5' RACE reads, yielding one entry per CDR3 protein. The sample yields around 600,000 distinct CDR3 sequences, 45% to 55% seen once. The sequencing sample was made of blood. The receptors come from an older man in good health.

The genes are TRBV7-9 and TRBJ1-1, with TRBD1 matching 7 bases. Germline loops: CDR1 SEHNR, CDR2 FQNEAQ (reference sequence). The V and J ends lost 5 bases and 6 bases, in that order; junction bases with no gene match: 12. CDR3 length: 15 amino acids. CDR3 nucleotide sequence: TGTGCCAGCAGCCCAGGGACAGCACCCAACCCTGAAGCTTTCTTT. The encoded protein is CASSPGTAPNPEAFF.

The V and J genes are TRBV6-4 and TRBJ1-1; TRBD1 agrees at 12 bases. Germline CDR1 and CDR2: MRHNA and SNTAGT. J was trimmed by 10 bases and V by 2 bases; bases with no gene match: 2. The CDR3 extends over 13 amino acids. The DNA for the CDR3 is TGTGCCAGCAGTGACGGGACAGGGGGCCCAGCTTTCTTT. Encoded protein: CASSDGTGGPAFF.

In its sample, this clonotype was seen once. The chain is built from TRBV9 and TRBJ2-3, with 10 bases fitting TRBD2. The CDR3 is made up of 15 amino acids. CDR1 is SGDLS, CDR2 YYNGEE, per germline. After removal of 1 base from V and 2 bases from J, the junction contained 1 base not matched to a gene. CDR3 in amino acids: CASSVLAGATDTQYF. CDR3 bases: TGTGCCAGCAGCGTACTAGCGGGAGCCACAGATACGCAGTATTTT.

This clonotype occurred a few times. One end of the junction does not line up with germline, which may come from a read error. The gene calls are TRBV7-9 and TRBJ2-1; 9 bases map to TRBD2. The CDR3 extends over 15 amino acids. The germline V gene encodes CDR1 SEHNR and CDR2 FQNEAQ (reference sequence). CDR3 region: CASSTQRGVPNQQFF. The DNA for the CDR3 is TGTGCCAGCAGCACCCAGCGGGGGGTACCCAATCAGCAGTTCTTC.

This chain connects TRBV12-3 or TRBV12-4 to TRBJ1-2, with unresolved D. The CDR3 length is 13 residues. The ends were cut back, 5 bases at V and 3 bases at J, with 10 bases in the middle. The CDR3 reads CASSARWDYGYTF. The CDR3 region has the DNA TGTGCCAGCAGTGCTCGATGGGACTATGGCTACACCTTC.

The rearrangement links TRBV15 to TRBJ2-1; D may correspond to TRBD1 or TRBD2 (5 bases each). The CDR3 totals 14 residues. Germline assignment: CDR1 LNHNV and CDR2 YYDKDF (reference sequence). Trimming pared 4 bases from V and 4 bases from J, leaving 11 bases between. The CDR3 nucleotides are TGTGCCACCAGCAACGGGGACCGTTACAATGAGCAGTTCTTC. Translating it yields CATSNGDRYNEQFF.

This clonotype was seen more than once but under ten times. The chain couples TRBV6-5 to TRBJ2-5; TRBD1 is a possible D gene (5 bases). Trimming pared 3 bases from V and 1 base from J, leaving 12 bases between. Germline-derived CDR1 and CDR2 are MNHEY and SVGAGI. The CDR3 extends over 15 amino acids. The CDR3 loop reads CASSYRGSSQETQYF. The CDR3 DNA reads TGTGCCAGCAGTTATAGGGGCAGCAGCCAAGAGACCCAGTACTTC.

This clonotype appeared a few times. The chain has TRBV10-3 and TRBJ2-5; D is perhaps TRBD1 or TRBD2 (6 bases each). Germline CDR1 reads ENHRY; CDR2 reads SYGVKD. CDR3 length equals 15 residues. Trimming took off 3 bases at V and 6 bases at J, with 17 bases between the two ends. The CDR3 sequence is CAISDSGQGRKTQYF. The CDR3 DNA sequence: TGTGCCATCAGTGACTCTGGGCAGGGGAGGAAGACCCAGTACTTC.

The rearrangement joins TRBV20-1 to TRBJ2-1; 11 bases line up with TRBD2. CDR1 is DFQATT and CDR2 is SNEGSKA in the germline V gene (reference sequence). The CDR3 covers 20 residues. The V and J ends lost 3 bases and 7 bases, in that order; junction bases with no gene match: 23. The CDR3 region is CSASPMGGQKRASGRNEQFF. CDR3 DNA sequence: TGCAGTGCTAGCCCCATGGGGGGTCAAAAAAGGGCTAGCGGGAGGAATGAGCAGTTCTTC.

The rearrangement uses TRBV4-2 and TRBJ2-7, with 8 bases that match TRBD1. CDR3 length: 20 residues. Germline V lookup: CDR1 LGHNA, CDR2 YNFKEQ. V lost 1 base and J lost 3; bases outside the gene matches: 20. The CDR3 region is CASSQVQPGQEGWRYYEQYF. The CDR3 nucleotides are TGTGCCAGCAGCCAAGTTCAGCCGGGACAGGAAGGATGGAGGTACTACGAGCAGTACTTC.

The rearrangement uses TRBV20-1 and TRBJ2-3; D might be TRBD2 (6 bases). CDR3 size: 16 residues. From germline, CDR1 is DFQATT and CDR2 SNEGSKA (reference sequence). The ends were cut back, 0 bases at V and 2 bases at J, with 15 bases in the middle. The CDR3 bases are TGCAGTGCTAGAGATCTCAAGACTAGTACCACAGATACGCAGTATTTT. Residues: CSARDLKTSTTDTQYF.

The gene calls are TRBV7-3 and TRBJ2-1, with 12 nucleotides matching TRBD2. The CDR3 has 16 residues. The germline gives CDR1 SGHTA, CDR2 FQGTGA. Trimming took 5 bases from V and 3 from J; bases not matched to a gene: 5. In DNA, the CDR3 is TGTGCCAGCAGCCCGTCGGGACTAGCGGGCTACAATGAGCAGTTCTTC. Its protein is CASSPSGLAGYNEQFF.